This TCR beta chain emerged from a study of T cells in Graves' hyperthyroidism and ophthalmopathy (dated by TCRdb to between 2018 and 2021). Regarding the complete study: To identify TCR V-J signatures that set the groups apart, the researchers used a discovery cohort of about a hundred patients, made up of under 50 with Graves' ophthalmopathy and around 58 with stable Graves' hyperthyroidism. Prospective prediction of ophthalmopathy was tested in an independent validation cohort consisting of 18 to 20 hyperthyroidism patients and around 16 patients who later progressed to ophthalmopathy. The 95 to 100 discovery patients were divided at random into training and test sets in a 7:3 ratio. Thyroid tissue and blood T-cell repertoires from about 6 Graves' hyperthyroidism patients were also compared in the study. Following sampling, methimazole starting at 30 mg daily was given to hyperthyroidism patients, and high-dose intravenous methylprednisolone was given to ophthalmopathy patients. The paper reports TCR Vbeta CDR3 sequencing of roughly 140 peripheral blood samples: around 41 ophthalmopathy, roughly 74 hyperthyroidism and around 17 progressor patients.

Concerning this clonotype: No antigen is known for it. The junction does not match germline at one end; this may be a read error.

Stable Graves' hyperthyroidism was defined as no progression to ophthalmopathy during 18 months of follow-up. The hyperthyroidism patients were between 18 and 65 years old and newly diagnosed, with a disease duration of less than 2 months. Patients with uncontrolled infections, other autoimmune diseases, pregnancy or lactation were excluded. Clinical symptoms, serum thyroxine and TRAb, thyroid ultrasound, and orbital computed tomography formed the basis for the diagnoses. Total RNA was extracted using Trizol reagent, and RNA quality was assessed on an Agilent 2100 Bioanalyzer. The TCR beta CDR3 regions were amplified from the RNA transcripts. For the first round of RT-PCR on the TCR CDR3, the HTBI primer set was used together with the Qiagen OneStep RT-PCR kit. Libraries were constructed in a second round of multiplex PCR, after which size selection and purification were carried out. Paired-end sequencing of the libraries was performed with 100 bp reads on an Illumina HiSeq2000. In the source study's methods: Raw data were processed with SOAPnuke, discarding reads with adapters, uncalled bases, mean Phred below 15, or no exact constant-primer or identifier match. High-quality paired reads were merged using COPE v1.2.5, and each unique nucleotide sequence was defined as a clonotype. MiTCR v1.1 was used to align clonotypes to the IMGT TRBV, TRBD and TRBJ reference segments. Analysis was restricted to V-J combinations with a frequency above 0.0001, which covered approximately 99% of repertoires. A TCS score was defined as the ratio between F50 (clonal expansion) and ExV (chaos), using BLOSUM62-based TCRdist between CDR3 peptides within each V-J. Welch's t-statistics and random forest reduced fewer than 550 V-J features to 10 to 15, which were used in a naive Bayes classifier (R e1071). Thyroid-blood repertoire similarity was quantified with the Morisita-Horn index. The public reads were reprocessed in TCRdb via fastp at Q25 and MiXCR, keeping in-frame beta chains. Rows are unified per CDR3 protein, each entry keeping the most common DNA and genes. TCRdb assigned the V and J calls; the authors' analysis was not used. This sample gives fewer than 750,000 distinct CDR3 sequences in total; approximately 44% of them show up just once. The ten top clones hold more than 7% of the sample.

Overall study results and their limits: Sample size was not statistically predetermined, and investigators were not blinded to group allocation. Most expanded thyroid clonotypes (frequency above 0.001) were also detected in blood, a finding suggesting that blood repertoires may reflect thyroid immune responses. Ophthalmopathy was separated from stable hyperthyroidism by a 13 V-J signature model, with approximately 86% sensitivity and roughly 84% specificity obtained in cross-validation and 80%/75% obtained in testing. In validation, progression to ophthalmopathy was predicted by the model with more than 65% sensitivity and roughly 76% specificity, a median of about 6.8 months before onset.

The CDR3, cysteine through phenylalanine, is 13 amino acids long. Only the CDR3 portion is preserved as DNA: 39 bases, with reading frame beginning at the first base. From a lookup of the germline V gene, CDR1 and CDR2 are SQVTM and ANQGSEA. Sequenced sample: peripheral blood or thyroid tissue (not recorded which). This TCR came from a woman aged 18-35 years with Graves' hyperthyroidism. Here the chain combines TRBV29-1 and TRBJ1-1; there is no confident call for the D gene. The nucleotides read TGCGGCGTCGCGGACCGGGGAACATCTGAAGCTTTCTTT. Its product reads: CGVADRGTSEAFF.